The source of this T cell receptor beta chain is a study of post-analysis software for immune sequencing data. Across the whole study: Both relapsing-remitting and secondary progressive multiple sclerosis featured among the disease courses, as did progressive-relapsing multiple sclerosis. The study, taken as a whole, reports: In patients, TRBV5-6, TRBV5-1 and TRBV20-1 belonged to several TRBV segments found more frequently than in controls. Strong co-clustering by F measure was seen for same-batch samples. Controls significantly exceeded multiple sclerosis patients in normalized Chao1 diversity.

TCR beta libraries were prepared from cDNA with unique molecular identifiers. Each batch of about 0.9 to 10 million T cells produced 500,000 to 550,000 cDNA molecules. TCRdb reanalysed the PCR reads using MiXCR and keeps one entry per CDR3 protein. The sample includes about 820,000 distinct CDR3 sequences, approximately 53% of them seen just once. As regards this clonotype: Its antigen is still unknown.

V lost 7 bases and J lost 4, with 14 bases in between. The CDR3 has 13 amino acids. The receptor's source is a girl aged 10 to 17 with multiple sclerosis. The V and J genes are TRBV12-3 or TRBV12-4 and TRBJ2-7; D perhaps matches TRBD2 (5 bases). The material sequenced was blood. This CDR3 is CASILSGRYEQYF. DNA for the CDR3: TGTGCCAGCATCCTCTCGGGGAGATACGAGCAGTACTTC.